This entry lists 3 T cell receptor beta chains sequenced from one sample in a study of shared clonotypes between healthy human individuals. The naive CD8 population came from CD45RO-negative cells selected for CCR7, without terminally differentiated effector memory CD45RA+ cells. Using immunoSEQ multiplex PCR, the repertoire was profiled, and TCRdb retains in-frame clones only, with some absent. Here the sample spans millions of clones, about 92% being singletons. Sequenced sample: naive CD8+ T cells from PBMCs. These receptors were collected from a man aged 18 to 29 in good health. Some clones in this sample may be carry-over from other donors' samples.

This clone showed up just once. The chain recombines TRBV27 with TRBJ1-5, with 10 bases fitting TRBD1. Germline V lookup: CDR1 MNHEY, CDR2 SMNVEV (reference sequence). CDR3 length: 15 residues. With 6 bases clipped from V and 7 bases from J, the junction kept 9 bases outside the gene matches. The CDR3 region has the DNA TGTGCCAGCAGCCCGGGACAGGGGATACGGCAGCCCCAGCATTTT. Protein: CASSPGQGIRQPQHF.

The rearrangement joins TRBV2 to TRBJ2-3; 13 bases match TRBD2. Per the germline V gene, CDR1 is SNHLY and CDR2 is FYNNEI. The length of the CDR3 is 19 residues. With V trimmed by 7 bases and J by 4 bases, 17 bases remained unmatched. CDR3 nucleotide sequence: TGTGCCAGCATCCCAAGGTTTACTAGCGGGAGGGCCTTGGCAGATACGCAGTATTTT. It translates to CASIPRFTSGRALADTQYF.

The chain employs TRBV9 and TRBJ2-3, with D perhaps given as TRBD1 or TRBD2 (6 bases each). Germline V gene data show CDR1 as SGDLS and CDR2 as YYNGEE. CDR3 length: 12 residues. Trimming cost V 7 bases and J 4 bases, with 10 bases left between them. CDR3 DNA sequence: TGTGCCAGCGGAGGGGGGCCAGATACGCAGTATTTT. Encoded protein: CASGGGPDTQYF.